The 12 T cell receptor beta chains listed next were all sequenced from one sample in a study of blood T cells in healthy people across ages. It was with a sample-barcoded 5' primer and a J-beta primer mix that a second PCR of roughly 7 to 12 cycles was run. MiXCR, run by TCRdb on the 5' RACE reads, gives a single entry per CDR3 protein. The table lists about 1,600,000 distinct CDR3 sequences, 42% of them singletons. The source material was blood. These receptors were taken from a woman aged 18-30 years in good health.

This clonotype was observed a handful of times. The chain is built from TRBV3-1 and TRBJ2-1; 9 nucleotides match TRBD2. The CDR3 spans 16 residues. Unmatched junction bases numbered 10, after V lost 0 bases and J lost 10 bases. Germline assignment: CDR1 LGHDT and CDR2 YNNKEL (reference sequence). This CDR3 reads CASSQDDRAGGDEQFF. Written as DNA, the CDR3 is TGTGCCAGCAGCCAAGATGATCGAGCGGGGGGAGACGAGCAGTTCTTC.

This chain joins TRBV5-1 and TRBJ1-2; 10 bases align to TRBD1. From germline, CDR1 is SGHRS and CDR2 YFSETQ. V shed 4 bases, J shed 5 bases, and the junction held 11 bases outside the gene matches. This CDR3 has 16 amino acids. CDR3 bases: TGCGCCAGCAGCCCCAATCCCGGGACAGGGGTGTATGGCTACACCTTC. This translates into CASSPNPGTGVYGYTF.

V gene TRBV9 combines with J gene TRBJ2-1, with TRBD1 identical over 7 bases. The end of the DNA fits TRBJ2-7 better, so the J call may be wrong. There are 14 residues in the CDR3. Per the germline V gene, CDR1 is SGDLS and CDR2 is YYNGEE. As DNA, the CDR3 is TGTGCCAGCAGCGAGACAGGGTCCTACAAGGAGCAGTACTTC. It yields the protein CASSETGSYKEQYF.

The sample holds many counts of this clonotype. The chain links TRBV10-3 to TRBJ2-1; 10 nucleotides match TRBD2. Trimming at V came to 10 bases and at J to 7 bases, leaving 10 bases not matched to a gene. The CDR3 totals 14 residues. CDR1 is ENHRY, CDR2 SYGVKD, per germline. The CDR3 DNA reads as TGTGCCACCTCACCTAGCGGGGGCGGGAATGAGCAGTTCTTC. Amino acids: CATSPSGGGNEQFF.

This clonotype was observed a handful of times. The J gene is TRBJ2-7, the V gene TRBV7-2; 10 positions match TRBD2. The length of the CDR3 is 19 residues. Germline CDR1 reads SGHTA; CDR2 reads FQGNSA. V trimming: 5 bases; J trimming: 7 bases; junction bases outside the gene matches: 23. The CDR3 DNA reads TGTGCCAGCAGCCCCCGAGGGTTTGGAGCGGGGGGGTCCTACAATGAGCAGTACTTC. This encodes CASSPRGFGAGGSYNEQYF.

This clonotype has a handful of counts. CDR3 loop: CASSLAFLVNEQFF. CDR3 in DNA: TGTGCCAGCAGCTTAGCCTTCCTCGTCAATGAGCAGTTCTTC. V usage is TRBV7-8 and J usage is TRBJ2-1; D is unresolved. The germline gives CDR1 SGHVS, CDR2 FQNEAQ. V lost 0 bases, J lost 6 bases, and 9 bases lay in between. This CDR3 is built from 14 residues.

The chain joins TRBV20-1 to TRBJ2-1; D is ambiguous. Germline lookup yields CDR1 DFQATT and CDR2 SNEGSKA (reference sequence). The CDR3 is 13 amino acids. Trimming removed 6 bases from V and 2 bases from J, with 11 bases in between. The chain's CDR3 is CSAERQTYNEQFF. The CDR3 bases are TGCAGTGCCGAGAGGCAGACCTACAATGAGCAGTTCTTC.

This clonotype occurred a few times. The gene calls are TRBV10-1 and TRBJ1-4; D call uncertain. Germline V gene lookup returns CDR1 WNHNN and CDR2 SYGVQD (reference sequence). The V and J ends lost 0 bases and 7 bases respectively, with 9 bases between them. The CDR3 runs to 14 residues. This CDR3 reads CASSESRTSEKLFF. CDR3 in DNA: TGCGCCAGCAGTGAGTCGAGAACCAGTGAAAAACTGTTTTTT.

The gene calls are TRBV6-5 and TRBJ2-1; no definite D call. From germline, CDR1 is MNHEY and CDR2 SVGAGI. Deletions cut 8 bases from V and 8 bases from J, with 10 bases between. The CDR3 is 11 amino acids. CDR3 loop: CASFRGDEQFF. DNA of the CDR3: TGTGCCAGCTTTCGTGGGGATGAGCAGTTCTTC.

The chain is built from TRBV18 and TRBJ1-6; no clear D gene. Deletions cut 2 bases from V and 7 bases from J, with 15 bases between. The V gene's germline CDR1 is KGHSH and CDR2 LQKENI. This CDR3 is 16 amino acids long. The CDR3 reads CASSPFYAGANSPLHF. The DNA for the CDR3 is TGTGCCAGCTCACCATTTTATGCCGGAGCAAATTCACCCCTCCACTTT.

The CDR3 DNA is TGCAGTGCTAGACCAGGGGGCGCTTATGGCTACACCTTC. It translates to CSARPGGAYGYTF. The V and J genes are TRBV20-1 and TRBJ1-2, with TRBD1 identical over 8 bases. The CDR3 has 13 residues. CDR1 and CDR2 (germline): DFQATT, SNEGSKA (reference sequence). Unmatched junction bases numbered 4, after V lost 2 bases and J lost 5 bases.

This clonotype was counted only a few times. The rearrangement joins TRBV7-9 to TRBJ1-2, with D hard to call. CDR3 length: 14 residues. The V gene's germline CDR1 is SEHNR and CDR2 FQNEAQ (reference sequence). V was trimmed by 3 bases and J by 0 bases, leaving 8 bases between them. CDR3 in amino acids: CASSFLPANYGYTF. The CDR3 nucleotides are TGTGCCAGCAGCTTCCTACCAGCTAACTATGGCTACACCTTC.